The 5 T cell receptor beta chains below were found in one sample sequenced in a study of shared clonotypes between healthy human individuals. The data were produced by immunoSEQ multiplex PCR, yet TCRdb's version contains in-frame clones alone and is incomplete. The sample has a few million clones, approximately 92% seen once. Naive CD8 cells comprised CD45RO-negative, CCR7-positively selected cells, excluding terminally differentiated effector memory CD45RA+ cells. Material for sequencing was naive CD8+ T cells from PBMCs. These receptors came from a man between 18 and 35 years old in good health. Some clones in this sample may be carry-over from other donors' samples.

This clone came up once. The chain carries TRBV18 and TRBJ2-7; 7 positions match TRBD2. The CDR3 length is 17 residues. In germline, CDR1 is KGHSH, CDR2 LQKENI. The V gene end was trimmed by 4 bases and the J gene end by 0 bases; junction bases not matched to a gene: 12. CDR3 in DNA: TGTGCCAGCTCACGAAAGATAGGTACTAGCGACTCCTACGAGCAGTACTTC. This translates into CASSRKIGTSDSYEQYF.

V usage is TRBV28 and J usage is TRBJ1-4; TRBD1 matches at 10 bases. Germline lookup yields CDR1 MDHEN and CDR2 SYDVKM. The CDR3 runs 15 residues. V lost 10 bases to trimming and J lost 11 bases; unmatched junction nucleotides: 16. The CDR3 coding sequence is TGTGCCACTTCATTTGCCGGGACAGGGGCTGACAAACTGTTTTTT. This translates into CATSFAGTGADKLFF.

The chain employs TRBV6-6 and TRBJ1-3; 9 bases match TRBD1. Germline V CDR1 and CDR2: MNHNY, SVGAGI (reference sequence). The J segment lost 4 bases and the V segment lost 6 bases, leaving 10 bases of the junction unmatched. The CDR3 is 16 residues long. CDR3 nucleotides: TGTGCCAGCAGCTACGGACAGGGGAGAGGAGGAAACACCATATATTTT. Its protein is CASSYGQGRGGNTIYF.

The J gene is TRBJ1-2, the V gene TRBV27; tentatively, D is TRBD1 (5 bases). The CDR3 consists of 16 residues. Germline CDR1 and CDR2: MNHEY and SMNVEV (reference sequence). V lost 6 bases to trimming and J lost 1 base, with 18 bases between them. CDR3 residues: CASRFQPKRGNYGYTF. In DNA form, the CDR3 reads TGTGCCAGCAGGTTTCAACCTAAGAGGGGTAACTATGGCTACACCTTC.

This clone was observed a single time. The CDR3 coding sequence is TGTGCCAGCAGTGAGATCTCGTCCTACGAGCAGTACTTC. Protein sequence: CASSEISSYEQYF. The chain carries TRBV2 and TRBJ2-7; D gene ambiguous. Germline loops: CDR1 SNHLY, CDR2 FYNNEI. Trimming removed 3 bases from V and 1 base from J, with 7 bases in between. The CDR3 is 13 amino acids.